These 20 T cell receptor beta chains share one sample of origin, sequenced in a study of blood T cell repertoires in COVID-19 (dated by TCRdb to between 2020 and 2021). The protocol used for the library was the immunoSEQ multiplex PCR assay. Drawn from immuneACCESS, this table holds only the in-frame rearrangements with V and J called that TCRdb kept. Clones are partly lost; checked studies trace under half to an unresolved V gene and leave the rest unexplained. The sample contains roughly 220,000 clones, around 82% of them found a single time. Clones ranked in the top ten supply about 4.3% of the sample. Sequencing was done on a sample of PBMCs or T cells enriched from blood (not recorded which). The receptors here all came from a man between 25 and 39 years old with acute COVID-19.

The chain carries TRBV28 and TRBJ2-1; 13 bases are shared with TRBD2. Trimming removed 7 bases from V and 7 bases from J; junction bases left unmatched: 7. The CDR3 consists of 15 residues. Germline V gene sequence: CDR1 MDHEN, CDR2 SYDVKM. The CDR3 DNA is TGTGCCAGCATCCCCGTGACTAGCGGGGGGAATGAGCAGTTCTTC. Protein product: CASIPVTSGGNEQFF. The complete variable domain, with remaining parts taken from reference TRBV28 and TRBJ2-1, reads DVKVTQSSRYLVKRTGEKVFLECVQDMDHENMFWYRQDPGLGLRLIYFSYDVKMKEKGDIPEGYSVSREKKERFSLILESASTNQTSMYLCASIPVTSGGNEQFFGPGTRLTVL.

The CDR3 loop is CASSPRTGWGYTF. DNA of the CDR3: TGTGCCAGCAGCCCGCGGACAGGGTGGGGCTACACCTTC. The chain carries TRBV7-6 and TRBJ1-2; the match to TRBD1 covers 8 bases. The germline CDR1 and CDR2 sequences are SGHVS and FNYEAQ. V lost 5 bases and J lost 8; bases outside the gene matches: 7. CDR3 size: 13 residues.

The CDR3 bases are TGTGCCATCAGTGACCCCGGGACAGGCCAGCTTAATGGCTACACCTTC. Translating gives CAISDPGTGQLNGYTF. The chain recombines TRBV10-3 with TRBJ1-2; 8 bases agree with TRBD1. This CDR3 is 16 amino acids long. Trimming cost V 3 bases and J 6 bases; bases outside gene matches: 12. From germline, CDR1 is ENHRY and CDR2 SYGVKD.

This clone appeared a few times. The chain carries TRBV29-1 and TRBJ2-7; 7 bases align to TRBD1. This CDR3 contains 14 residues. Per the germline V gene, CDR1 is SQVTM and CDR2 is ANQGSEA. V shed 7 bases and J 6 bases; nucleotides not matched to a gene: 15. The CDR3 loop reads CSGGPLGRGSEQYF. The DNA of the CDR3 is TGCAGCGGGGGCCCCCTCGGCAGGGGGAGCGAGCAGTACTTC.

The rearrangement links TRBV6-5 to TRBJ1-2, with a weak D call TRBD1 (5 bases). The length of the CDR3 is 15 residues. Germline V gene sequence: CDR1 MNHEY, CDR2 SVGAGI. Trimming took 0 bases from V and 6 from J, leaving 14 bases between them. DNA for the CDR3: TGTGCCAGCAGTTACTCGGGGCAGGTTTATGATGGCTACACCTTC. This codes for CASSYSGQVYDGYTF.

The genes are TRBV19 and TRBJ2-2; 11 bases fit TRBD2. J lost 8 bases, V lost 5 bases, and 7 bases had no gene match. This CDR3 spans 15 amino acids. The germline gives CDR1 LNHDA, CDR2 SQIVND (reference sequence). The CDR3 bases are TGTGCCAGTAGTGTCCTAGCGGGGGGTTCGGGGGAGCTGTTTTTT. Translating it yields CASSVLAGGSGELFF. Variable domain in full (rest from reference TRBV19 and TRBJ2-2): DGGITQSPKYLFRKEGQNVTLSCEQNLNHDAMYWYRQDPGQGLRLIYYSQIVNDFQKGDIAEGYSVSREKKESFPLTVTSAQKNPTAFYLCASSVLAGGSGELFFGEGSRLTVL.

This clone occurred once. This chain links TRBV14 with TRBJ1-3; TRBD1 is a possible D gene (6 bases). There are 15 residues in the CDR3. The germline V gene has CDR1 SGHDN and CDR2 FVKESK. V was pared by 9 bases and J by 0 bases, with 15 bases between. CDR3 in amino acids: CARTPTGTSGNTIYF. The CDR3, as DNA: TGTGCCAGGACACCGACAGGAACCTCTGGAAACACCATATATTTT.

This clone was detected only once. The CDR3 sequence is CAIRMGGLYYGYTF. The CDR3 DNA follows: TGTGCCATCAGGATGGGGGGGCTATACTATGGCTACACCTTC. V is TRBV10-3 and J is TRBJ1-2, with D maybe TRBD1 (6 bases). The CDR3 totals 14 residues. Germline CDR1 ENHRY, CDR2 SYGVKD. The V end was cut by 6 bases, the J end by 3 bases, with 14 bases between.

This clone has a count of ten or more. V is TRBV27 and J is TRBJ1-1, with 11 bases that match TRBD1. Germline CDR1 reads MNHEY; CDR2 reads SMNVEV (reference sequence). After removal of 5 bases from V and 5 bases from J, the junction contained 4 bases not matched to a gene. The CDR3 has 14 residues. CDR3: CASSLGQGATEAFF. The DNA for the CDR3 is TGTGCCAGCAGTCTAGGACAGGGGGCTACTGAAGCTTTCTTT.

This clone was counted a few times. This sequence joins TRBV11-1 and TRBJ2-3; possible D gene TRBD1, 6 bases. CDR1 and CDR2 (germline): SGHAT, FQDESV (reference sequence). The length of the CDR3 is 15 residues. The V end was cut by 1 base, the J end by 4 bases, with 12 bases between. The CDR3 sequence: CASSLVSGVADTQYF. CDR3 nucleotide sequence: TGTGCCAGCAGCTTAGTATCAGGGGTGGCAGATACGCAGTATTTT.

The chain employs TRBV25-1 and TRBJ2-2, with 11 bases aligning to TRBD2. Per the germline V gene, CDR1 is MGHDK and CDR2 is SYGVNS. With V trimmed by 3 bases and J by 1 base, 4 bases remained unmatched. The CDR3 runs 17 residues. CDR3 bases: TGTGCCAGCAGTGATCGACTAGCGGGGATGAACACCGGGGAGCTGTTTTTT. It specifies CASSDRLAGMNTGELFF.

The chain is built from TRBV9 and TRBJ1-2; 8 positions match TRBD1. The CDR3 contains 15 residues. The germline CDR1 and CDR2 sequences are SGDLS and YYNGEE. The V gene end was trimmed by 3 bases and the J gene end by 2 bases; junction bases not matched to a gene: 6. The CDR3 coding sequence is TGTGCCAGCAGCGAATCAGGGGGCGCAAACTATGGCTACACCTTC. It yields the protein CASSESGGANYGYTF.

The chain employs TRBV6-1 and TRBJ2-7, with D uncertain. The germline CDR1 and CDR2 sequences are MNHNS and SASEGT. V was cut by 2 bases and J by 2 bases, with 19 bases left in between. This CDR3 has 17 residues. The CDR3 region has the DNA TGTGCCAGCAGTGAATATTCTTTCGGTGTACCCGCCTACGAGCAGTACTTC. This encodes CASSEYSFGVPAYEQYF.

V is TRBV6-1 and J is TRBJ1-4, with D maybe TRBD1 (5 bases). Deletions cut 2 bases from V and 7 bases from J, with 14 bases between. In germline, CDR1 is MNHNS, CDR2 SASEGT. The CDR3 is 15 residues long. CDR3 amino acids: CASSENDGGGEKLFF. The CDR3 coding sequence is TGTGCCAGCAGTGAAAACGATGGGGGGGGTGAAAAACTGTTTTTT.

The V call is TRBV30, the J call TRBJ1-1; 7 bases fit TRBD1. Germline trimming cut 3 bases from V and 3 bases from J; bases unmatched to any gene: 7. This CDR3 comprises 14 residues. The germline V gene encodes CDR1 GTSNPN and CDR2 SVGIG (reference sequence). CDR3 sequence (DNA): TGTGCCTGGAGCGTTGGCAGGGGGGACACTGAAGCTTTCTTT. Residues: CAWSVGRGDTEAFF.

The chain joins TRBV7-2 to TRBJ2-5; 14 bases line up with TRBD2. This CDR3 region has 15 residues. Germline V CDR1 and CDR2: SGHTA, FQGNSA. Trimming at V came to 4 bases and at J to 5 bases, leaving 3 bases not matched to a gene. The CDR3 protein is CASSSTSGGAETQYF. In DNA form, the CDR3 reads TGTGCCAGCAGCTCGACTAGCGGGGGGGCTGAGACCCAGTACTTC.

CDR3 amino acids: CASSGDSFNYGYTF. The CDR3 DNA follows: TGTGCCAGCAGCGGAGACAGTTTTAACTATGGCTACACCTTC. The rearrangement uses TRBV5-5 and TRBJ1-2; D may be TRBD1 (5 bases). The V gene's germline CDR1 is SGHKS and CDR2 YYEKEE (reference sequence). Trimming cost V 4 bases and J 1 base, with 11 bases left between them. The CDR3 contains 14 residues.

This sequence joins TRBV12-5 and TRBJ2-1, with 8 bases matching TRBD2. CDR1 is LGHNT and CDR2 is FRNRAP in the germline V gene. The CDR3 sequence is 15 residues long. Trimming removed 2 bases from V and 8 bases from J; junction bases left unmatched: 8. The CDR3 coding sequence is TGTGCTAGTGGTTTGTCTAGCGGGTACGTCGATGAGCAGTTCTTC. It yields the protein CASGLSSGYVDEQFF.

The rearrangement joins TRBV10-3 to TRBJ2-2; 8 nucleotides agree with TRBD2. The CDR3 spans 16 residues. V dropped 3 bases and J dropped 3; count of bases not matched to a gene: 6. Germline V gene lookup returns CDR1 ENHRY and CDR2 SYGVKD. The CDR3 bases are TGTGCCATCAGTGACTCGGGGGGGCTGGACACCGGGGAGCTGTTTTTT. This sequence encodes CAISDSGGLDTGELFF.

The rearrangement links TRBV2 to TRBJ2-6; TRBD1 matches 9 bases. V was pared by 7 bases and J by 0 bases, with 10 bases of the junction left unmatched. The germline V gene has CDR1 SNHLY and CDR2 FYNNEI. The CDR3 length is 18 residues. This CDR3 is CASMVMTGGTSGANVLTF. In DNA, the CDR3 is TGTGCCAGCATGGTGATGACAGGGGGTACCTCTGGGGCCAACGTCCTGACTTTC.